The clone carrying this T cell receptor (beta chain) has just a few counts. Both 60 Vbeta primers and 13 Jbeta primers went into the PCR. Using immunoSEQ multiplex PCR, the repertoire was profiled, and TCRdb retains in-frame clones only, with some absent. The table includes approximately 150,000 clones, approximately 79% detected once. These data are taken from a study of cytomegalovirus exposure and HLA in healthy donors. The V segment lost 5 bases and the J segment 4 bases; nucleotides outside the gene matches: 14. This CDR3 region has 17 residues. Germline CDR1 MDHEN, CDR2 SYDVKM. Sample: PBMCs. The rearrangement joins TRBV28 to TRBJ1-5; 7 bases map to TRBD1. The sequence derives from a middle-aged man in good health and CMV-seronegative. The CDR3 nucleotides read TGTGCCAGCAGTGCAATGAGCCGGGACAGCCTTAATCAGCCCCAGCATTTT. Its protein is CASSAMSRDSLNQPQHF.